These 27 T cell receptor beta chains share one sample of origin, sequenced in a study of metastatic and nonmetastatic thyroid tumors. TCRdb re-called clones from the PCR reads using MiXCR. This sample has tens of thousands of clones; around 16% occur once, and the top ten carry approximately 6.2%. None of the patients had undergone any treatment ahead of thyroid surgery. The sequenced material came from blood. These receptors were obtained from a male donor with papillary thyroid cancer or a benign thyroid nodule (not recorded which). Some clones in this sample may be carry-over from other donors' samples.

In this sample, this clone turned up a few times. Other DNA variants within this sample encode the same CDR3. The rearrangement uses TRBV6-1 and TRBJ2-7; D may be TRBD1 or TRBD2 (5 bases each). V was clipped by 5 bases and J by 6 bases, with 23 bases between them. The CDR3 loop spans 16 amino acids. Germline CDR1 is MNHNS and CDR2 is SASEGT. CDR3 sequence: CASSPSDLRERGEQYF. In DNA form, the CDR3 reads TGTGCCAGCAGTCCCTCCGATCTGCGTGAGAGGGGCGAGCAGTACTTC.

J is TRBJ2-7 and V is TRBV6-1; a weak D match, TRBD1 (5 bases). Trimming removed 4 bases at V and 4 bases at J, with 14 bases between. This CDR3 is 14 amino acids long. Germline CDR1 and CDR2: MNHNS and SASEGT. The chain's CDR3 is CASSVGLVSYEQYF. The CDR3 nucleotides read TGTGCCAGCAGTGTGGGGCTAGTTTCTTACGAGCAGTACTTC.

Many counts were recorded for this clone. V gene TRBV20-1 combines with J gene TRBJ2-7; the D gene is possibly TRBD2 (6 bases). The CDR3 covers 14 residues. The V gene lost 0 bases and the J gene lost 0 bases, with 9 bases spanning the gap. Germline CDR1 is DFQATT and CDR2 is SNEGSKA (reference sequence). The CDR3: CSAREVAASYEQYF. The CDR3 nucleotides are TGCAGTGCTAGAGAGGTAGCGGCCTCCTACGAGCAGTACTTC.

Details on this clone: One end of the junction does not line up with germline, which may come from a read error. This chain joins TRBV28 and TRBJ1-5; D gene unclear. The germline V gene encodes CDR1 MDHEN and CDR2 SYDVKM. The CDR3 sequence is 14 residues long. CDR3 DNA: TGTGCCAGCAGTTTATCAGTGTTAAATCAACCCCAGCATTTT. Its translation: CASSLSVLNQPQHF.

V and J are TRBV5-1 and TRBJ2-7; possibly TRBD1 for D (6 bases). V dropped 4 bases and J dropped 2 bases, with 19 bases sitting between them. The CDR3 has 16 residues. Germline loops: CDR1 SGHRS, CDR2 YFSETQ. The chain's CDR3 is CASSQAKQGDTYEQYF. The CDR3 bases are TGCGCCAGCAGCCAGGCCAAACAGGGTGACACCTACGAGCAGTACTTC. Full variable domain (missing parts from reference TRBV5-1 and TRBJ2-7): KAGVTQTPRYLIKTRGQQVTLSCSPISGHRSVSWYQQTPGQGLQFLFEYFSETQRNKGNFPGRFSGRQFSNSRSEMNVSTLELGDSALYLCASSQAKQGDTYEQYFGPGTRLTVT.

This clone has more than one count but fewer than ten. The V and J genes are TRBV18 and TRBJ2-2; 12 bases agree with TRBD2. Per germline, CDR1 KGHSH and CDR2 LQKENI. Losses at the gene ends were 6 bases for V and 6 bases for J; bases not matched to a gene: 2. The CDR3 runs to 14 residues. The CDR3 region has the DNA TGTGCCAGCTCGCGACTAGCGGGAGCCGGGGAGCTGTTTTTT. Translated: CASSRLAGAGELFF.

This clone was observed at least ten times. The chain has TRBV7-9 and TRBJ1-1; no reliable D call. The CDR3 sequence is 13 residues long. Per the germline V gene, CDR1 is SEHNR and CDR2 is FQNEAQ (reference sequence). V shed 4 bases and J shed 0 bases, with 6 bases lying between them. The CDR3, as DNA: TGTGCCAGCAGCTCGACACTGAACACTGAAGCTTTCTTT. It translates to CASSSTLNTEAFF.

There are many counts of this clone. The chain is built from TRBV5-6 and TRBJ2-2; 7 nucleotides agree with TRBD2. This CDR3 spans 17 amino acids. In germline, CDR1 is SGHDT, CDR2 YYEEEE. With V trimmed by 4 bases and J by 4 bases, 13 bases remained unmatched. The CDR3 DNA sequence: TGTGCCAGCAGCCGTGCCGGGAGGTTCACGGGCACCGGGGAGCTGTTTTTT. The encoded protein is CASSRAGRFTGTGELFF.

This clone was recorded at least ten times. The CDR3, as DNA: TGTGCCAGCAGCTCGGGACTAGCGGGAACCAAAAACATTCAGTACTTC. This codes for CASSSGLAGTKNIQYF. J is TRBJ2-4 and V is TRBV27; TRBD2 agrees at 13 bases. Looked up from germline, CDR1 is MNHEY and CDR2 is SMNVEV (reference sequence). The V and J ends lost 6 bases and 2 bases, in that order; junction bases with no gene match: 4. The CDR3 is made up of 16 amino acids.

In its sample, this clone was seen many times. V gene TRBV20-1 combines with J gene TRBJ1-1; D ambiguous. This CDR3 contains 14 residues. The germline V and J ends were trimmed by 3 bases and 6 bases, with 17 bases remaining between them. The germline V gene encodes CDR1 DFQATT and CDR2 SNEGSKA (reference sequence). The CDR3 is CSASLHQDVSEAFF. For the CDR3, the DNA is TGCAGTGCTAGCCTTCATCAGGACGTATCTGAAGCTTTCTTT.

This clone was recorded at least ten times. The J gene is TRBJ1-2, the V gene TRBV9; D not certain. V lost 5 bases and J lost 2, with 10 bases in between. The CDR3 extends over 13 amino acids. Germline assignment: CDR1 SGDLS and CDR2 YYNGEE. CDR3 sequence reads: CASSAQKNYGYTF. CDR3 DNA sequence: TGTGCCAGCAGTGCACAGAAGAACTATGGCTACACCTTC.

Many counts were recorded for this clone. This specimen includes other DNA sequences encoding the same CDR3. The CDR3 DNA is TGCAGTGCTAGGCCGACAGGGCCCCAGGAGGGAAAACTGTTTTTT. Amino acid sequence: CSARPTGPQEGKLFF. The V gene is TRBV20-1, the J gene TRBJ1-4; 7 bases fit TRBD1. Per germline, CDR1 DFQATT and CDR2 SNEGSKA (reference sequence). With V trimmed by 3 bases and J by 10 bases, 14 bases remained unmatched. CDR3 size: 15 residues.

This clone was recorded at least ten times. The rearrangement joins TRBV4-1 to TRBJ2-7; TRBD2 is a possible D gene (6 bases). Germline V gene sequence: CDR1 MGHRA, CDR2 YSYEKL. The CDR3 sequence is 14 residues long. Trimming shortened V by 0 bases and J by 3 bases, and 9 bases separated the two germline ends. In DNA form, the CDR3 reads TGCGCCAGCAGCCAAGAGAGGACTAACTACGAGCAGTACTTC. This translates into CASSQERTNYEQYF.

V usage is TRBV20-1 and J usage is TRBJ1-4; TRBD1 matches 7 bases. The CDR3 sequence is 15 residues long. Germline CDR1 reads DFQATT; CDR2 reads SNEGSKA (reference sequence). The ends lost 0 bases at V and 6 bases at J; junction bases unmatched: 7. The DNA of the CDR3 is TGCAGTGCTAGAGATCTTTTAACAGGGGATGAAAAACTGTTTTTT. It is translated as CSARDLLTGDEKLFF.

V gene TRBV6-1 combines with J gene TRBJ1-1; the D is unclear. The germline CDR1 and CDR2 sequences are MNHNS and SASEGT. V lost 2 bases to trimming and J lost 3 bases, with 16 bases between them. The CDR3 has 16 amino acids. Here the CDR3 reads CASSELAFEMDTEAFF. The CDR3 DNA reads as TGTGCCAGCAGTGAACTCGCGTTCGAAATGGACACTGAAGCTTTCTTT.

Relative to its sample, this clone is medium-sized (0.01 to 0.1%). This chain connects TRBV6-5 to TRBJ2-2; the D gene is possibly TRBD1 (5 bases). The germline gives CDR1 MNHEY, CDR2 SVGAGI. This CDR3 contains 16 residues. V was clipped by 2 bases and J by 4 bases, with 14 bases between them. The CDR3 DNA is TGTGCCAGCAGTTACAGGGGCATGAGGAGCACCGGGGAGCTGTTTTTT. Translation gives CASSYRGMRSTGELFF.

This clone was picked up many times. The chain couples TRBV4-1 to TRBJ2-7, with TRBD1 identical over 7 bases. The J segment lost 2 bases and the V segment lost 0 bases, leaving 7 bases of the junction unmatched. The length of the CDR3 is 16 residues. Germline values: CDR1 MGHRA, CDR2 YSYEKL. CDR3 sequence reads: CASSQDPAGGPYEQYF. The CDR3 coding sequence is TGCGCCAGCAGCCAAGATCCTGCAGGGGGTCCCTACGAGCAGTACTTC.

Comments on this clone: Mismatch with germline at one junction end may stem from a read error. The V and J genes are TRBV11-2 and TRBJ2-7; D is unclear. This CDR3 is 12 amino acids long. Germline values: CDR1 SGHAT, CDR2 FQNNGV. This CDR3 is CASIEVKNEQYF. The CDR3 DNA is TGCGCCAGCATCGAGGTGAAAAACGAGCAGTACTTC.

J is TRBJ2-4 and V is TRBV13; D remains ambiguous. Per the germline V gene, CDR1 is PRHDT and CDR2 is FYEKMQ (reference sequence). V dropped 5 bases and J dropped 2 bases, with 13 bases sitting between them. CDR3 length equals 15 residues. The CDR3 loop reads CASSPPSWPKNIQYF. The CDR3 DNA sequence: TGTGCCAGCAGCCCACCATCCTGGCCCAAAAACATTCAGTACTTC.

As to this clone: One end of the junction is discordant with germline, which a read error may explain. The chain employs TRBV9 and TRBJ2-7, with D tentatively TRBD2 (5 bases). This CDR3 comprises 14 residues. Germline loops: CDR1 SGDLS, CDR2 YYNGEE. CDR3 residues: CASSCSGGLYEQYF. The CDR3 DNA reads TGTGCCAGCAGCTGCAGTGGAGGACTCTACGAGCAGTATTTC.

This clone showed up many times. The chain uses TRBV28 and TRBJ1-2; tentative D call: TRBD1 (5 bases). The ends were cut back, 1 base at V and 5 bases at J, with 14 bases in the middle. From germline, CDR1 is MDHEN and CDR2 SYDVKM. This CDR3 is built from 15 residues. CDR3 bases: TGTGCCAGCAGTTTATCTGGGACCCTGGGGTATGGCTACACCTTC. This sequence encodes CASSLSGTLGYGYTF.

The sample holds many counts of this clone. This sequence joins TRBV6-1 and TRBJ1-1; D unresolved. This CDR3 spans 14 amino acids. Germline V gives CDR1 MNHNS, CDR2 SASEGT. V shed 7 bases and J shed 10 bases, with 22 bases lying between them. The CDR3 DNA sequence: TGTGCCAGCACGGAGGGAGGGAGGAGTGTCGGAGCTTTCTTT. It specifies CASTEGGRSVGAFF.

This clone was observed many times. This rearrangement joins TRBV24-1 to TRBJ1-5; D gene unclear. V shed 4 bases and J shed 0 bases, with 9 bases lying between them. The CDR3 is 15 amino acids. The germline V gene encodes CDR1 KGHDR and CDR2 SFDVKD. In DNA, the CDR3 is TGTGCCACCAGTGAAGGGAGCTCTAGCAATCAGCCCCAGCATTTT. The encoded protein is CATSEGSSSNQPQHF.

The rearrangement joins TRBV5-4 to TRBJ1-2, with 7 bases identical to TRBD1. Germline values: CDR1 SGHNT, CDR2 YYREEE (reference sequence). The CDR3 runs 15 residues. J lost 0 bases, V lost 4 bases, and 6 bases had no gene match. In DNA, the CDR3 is TGTGCCAGCAGCCGGACAGGCTCAGCTAACTATGGCTACACCTTC. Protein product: CASSRTGSANYGYTF.

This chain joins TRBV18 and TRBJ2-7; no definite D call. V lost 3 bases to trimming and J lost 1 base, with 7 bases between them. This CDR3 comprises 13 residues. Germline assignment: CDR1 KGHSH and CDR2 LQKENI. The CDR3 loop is CASSPSSSYEQYF. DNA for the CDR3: TGTGCCAGCTCACCCTCCAGTTCCTACGAGCAGTACTTC.

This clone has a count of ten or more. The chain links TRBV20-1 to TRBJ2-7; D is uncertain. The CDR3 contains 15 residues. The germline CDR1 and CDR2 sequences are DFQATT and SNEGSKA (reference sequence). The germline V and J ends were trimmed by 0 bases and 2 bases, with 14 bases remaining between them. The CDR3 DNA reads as TGCAGTGCTAGAGATGGCCAGGAACTTACCTACGAGCAGTACTTC. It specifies CSARDGQELTYEQYF.

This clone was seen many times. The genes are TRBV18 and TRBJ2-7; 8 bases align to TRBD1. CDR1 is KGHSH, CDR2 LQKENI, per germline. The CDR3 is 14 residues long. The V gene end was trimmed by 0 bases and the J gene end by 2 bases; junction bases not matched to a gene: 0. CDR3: CASSPPGQAYEQYF. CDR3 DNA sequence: TGTGCCAGCTCACCACCGGGACAGGCCTACGAGCAGTACTTC. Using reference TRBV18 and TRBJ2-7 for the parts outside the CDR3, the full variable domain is NAGVMQNPRHLVRRRGQEARLRCSPMKGHSHVYWYRQLPEEGLKFMVYLQKENIIDESGMPKERFSAEFPKEGPSILRIQQVVRGDSAAYFCASSPPGQAYEQYFGPGTRLTVT.